These 28 T cell receptor beta chains were sequenced from one sample in a study of T cells in women clearing cervical HPV infection (dated by TCRdb to the late 2010s). Libraries were built with the immunoSEQ multiplex PCR assay. TCRdb holds this immuneACCESS table with in-frame rearrangements only. Some clones are missing; in checked studies, unresolved V genes explain under half, and the rest has no known cause. The table for this sample records fewer than 30,000 clones. Of the sample, 3.5% to 4.5% falls within the top ten clones. Sequenced input: blood buffy coat. Receptor source: a woman between 18 and 75 years old with a cervical HPV16 infection that either progressed to CIN3+ or cleared (not recorded which).

Concerning this clone: Read coverage stops 3 residues before the CDR3 terminus; the germline J gene supplies the remainder. The chain recombines TRBV20-1 with TRBJ1-2; maybe TRBD1 (5 bases). CDR1 DFQATT and CDR2 SNEGSKA come from the germline V gene (reference sequence). Trimming cost V 1 base and J 4 bases, with 10 bases left between them. CDR3 length: 13 amino acids. The covered CDR3 bases are TGCAGTGCTAGAGGGCGGGGCTTCTATGGC. This translates into CSARGRGFYG. In full, the CDR3 is CSARGRGFYGYTF.

CDR3: CSVLKGQGETQYF. The sequenced part of the CDR3 DNA is TGCAGTGTTCTAAAGGGGCAGGGAGAGACC. This chain uses TRBV20-1 with TRBJ2-5; perhaps TRBD1 as D (5 bases). The CDR3 extends 3 residues past the end of the read, so its final part is completed from the germline J gene. This CDR3 region has 13 residues. CDR1 is DFQATT and CDR2 is SNEGSKA in the germline V gene (reference sequence). V lost 7 bases, J lost 4 bases, and 16 bases lay in between.

About this clone: The read stops 3 residues short of the end of the CDR3; the missing end is completed from the germline J gene. J is TRBJ2-4 and V is TRBV20-1; 7 bases agree with TRBD2. V gave up 3 bases and J gave up 7 bases; unmatched junction bases: 12. Per germline, CDR1 DFQATT and CDR2 SNEGSKA (reference sequence). CDR3 length equals 15 residues. The CDR3 is CSARPNGLGGNIQYF. The CDR3 DNA, read in part, is TGCAGTGCTAGGCCGAATGGACTAGGTGGGAACATT.

As concerns this clone: The read terminates 3 residues ahead of where the CDR3 ends, so the germline J gene completes it. The gene calls are TRBV19 and TRBJ1-2, with TRBD1 matching 7 bases. The germline CDR1 and CDR2 sequences are LNHDA and SQIVND (reference sequence). The CDR3 spans 14 residues. The V segment lost 5 bases and the J segment 2 bases; nucleotides outside the gene matches: 5. The CDR3 sequence: CASSAGRGNYGYTF. The DNA read from the CDR3 is TGTGCCAGTAGTGCCGGCAGGGGGAACTATGGC.

Regarding this clone: Read sequence stops 3 residues before the CDR3 end, and the germline J gene provides the missing end. The rearrangement uses TRBV20-1 and TRBJ1-2, with 8 bases aligning to TRBD1. The CDR3 length is 14 residues. Germline V lookup: CDR1 DFQATT, CDR2 SNEGSKA (reference sequence). The sequenced part of the CDR3 DNA is TGCAGTGCTAACCGGCGGGACAGGCGGGCAGGC. It specifies CSANRRDRRAG. The CDR3 reads in full as CSANRRDRRAGYTF.

In regard to this clone: Sequencing ends 3 residues short of the CDR3 end; the germline J gene provides the rest. The chain employs TRBV5-5 and TRBJ1-6; no firm D call. Per the germline V gene, CDR1 is SGHKS and CDR2 is YYEKEE (reference sequence). Trimming removed 3 bases at V and 7 bases at J, with 8 bases between. The CDR3 is 13 residues long. The covered CDR3 bases are TGTGCCAGCAGCTACGCCACAAATTCACCC. Translation gives CASSYATNSP. In full, the CDR3 reads CASSYATNSPLHF.

Concerning this clone itself: The read comes to an end 3 residues before the CDR3 does, leaving the germline J gene to fill in the end. The genes are TRBV7-2 and TRBJ1-3; D perhaps matches TRBD1 (5 bases). The CDR3 extends over 14 amino acids. CDR1 and CDR2 from the germline V gene are SGHTA and FQGNSA. Trimming removed 5 bases from V and 0 bases from J, with 8 bases in between. The sequenced part of the CDR3 DNA is TGTGCCAGCAGCGTTCAGGGCTCTGGAAACACC. Translating gives CASSVQGSGNT. The whole CDR3 region reads CASSVQGSGNTIYF.

A remark on this clone: The read falls 3 residues short of the CDR3 end, and the missing part is taken from the germline J gene. This chain connects TRBV7-9 to TRBJ1-2; 7 nucleotides agree with TRBD1. This CDR3 spans 15 amino acids. Germline CDR1 and CDR2: SEHNR and FQNEAQ (reference sequence). CDR3 loop: CASSSSQGDSYDYTF. The DNA read from the CDR3 is TGTGCCAGCAGCTCCAGTCAGGGGGACTCCTACGAC. Looking up the rest from reference TRBV7-9 and TRBJ1-2 gives the full variable domain: DTGVSQNPRHKITKRGQNVTFRCDPISEHNRLYWYRQTLGQGPEFLTYFQNEAQLEKSRLLSDRFSAERPKGSFSTLEIQRTEQGDSAMYLCASSSSQGDSYDYTFGSGTRLTVV.

With respect to this clone: The sequenced fragment ends 3 residues before the CDR3 boundary, so the rest is inferred from the germline J gene. This sequence joins TRBV19 and TRBJ2-7; TRBD1 agrees at 7 bases. V shed 5 bases and J 0 bases; nucleotides not matched to a gene: 7. Germline V gives CDR1 LNHDA, CDR2 SQIVND (reference sequence). The length of the CDR3 is 15 residues. The CDR3 bases that were read are TGTGCCAGTAGTCCACGGACAGGCAGCTCCTACGAG. Its protein product is CASSPRTGSSYE. The CDR3 in full is CASSPRTGSSYEQYF.

In regard to this clone: The read is 3 residues too short to cover the CDR3 end, so that end is filled in from the germline J gene. V gene TRBV19 combines with J gene TRBJ1-5; D may be TRBD1 (6 bases). This CDR3 is 13 amino acids long. Germline assignment: CDR1 LNHDA and CDR2 SQIVND (reference sequence). V gave up 8 bases and J gave up 0 bases, with 8 bases separating them. CDR3 DNA (partial): TGTGCCAGTGGGGGCTATAGCAATCAGCCC. Encoded protein: CASGGYSNQP. The CDR3 in its entirety is CASGGYSNQPQHF.

Comments on this clone: The CDR3 extends 3 residues past the end of the read, so its final part is completed from the germline J gene. The V call is TRBV6-2 or TRBV6-3, the J call TRBJ1-1; TRBD1 matches at 7 bases. This CDR3 has 15 residues. The germline CDR1 and CDR2 sequences are MNHEY and SVGEGT. With V trimmed by 5 bases and J by 3 bases, 9 bases remained unmatched. The CDR3 bases that were read are TGTGCCAGCAGTGGAGGGGGCGCCTCGGACACTGAA. Its protein is CASSGGGASDTE. The entire CDR3 protein is CASSGGGASDTEAFF.

A word on this clone: The read terminates 3 residues before the CDR3 end, so the remaining end is supplied by the germline J gene. The chain joins TRBV11-3 to TRBJ2-1; D not resolved. Germline values: CDR1 SGHNT, CDR2 YENEEA. The CDR3 contains 14 residues. V was clipped by 1 base and J by 5 bases, with 9 bases between them. The CDR3 protein is CASSLAPSNNEQFF. Incomplete CDR3 DNA: TGTGCCAGCAGCTTAGCTCCCAGTAACAATGAG.

Concerning this clone: The CDR3 end is not reached by the read, which stops 3 residues before it; the germline J gene fills it in. The rearrangement joins TRBV6-1 to TRBJ2-7; tentatively, D is TRBD1 or TRBD2 (5 bases each). The CDR3 extends over 16 amino acids. Germline CDR1 and CDR2: MNHNS and SASEGT. Trimming removed 2 bases from V and 2 bases from J, with 16 bases in between. CDR3 loop: CASSESIGEITYEQYF. The CDR3 DNA, read in part, is TGTGCCAGCAGTGAATCCATAGGGGAGATAACCTACGAG.

The sequenced part of the CDR3 DNA is TGCGCCAGCAGTGATTCTGAGGCGGGAAGCACAGATACG. Translation: CASSDSEAGSTDT. The whole CDR3 protein reads CASSDSEAGSTDTQYF. This chain uses TRBV10-2 with TRBJ2-3, with D possibly TRBD2 on 6 matching bases. The read comes to an end 3 residues before the CDR3 does, leaving the germline J gene to fill in the end. Trimming left V 3 bases short and J 0 bases short, with 13 bases between. The germline V gene encodes CDR1 WSHSY and CDR2 SAAADI. This CDR3 spans 16 amino acids.

With regard to this clone: The read gets to within 3 residues of the CDR3 end, and the germline J gene fills in the rest. The V call is TRBV5-6, the J call TRBJ1-5; D uncertain. CDR1 SGHDT and CDR2 YYEEEE come from the germline V gene. CDR3 size: 13 residues. V gave up 1 base and J gave up 4 bases, with 6 bases separating them. Incomplete CDR3 DNA: TGTGCCAGCAGCTTGTCCCTAAATCAGCCC. This gives the protein CASSLSLNQP. The entire CDR3 protein reads CASSLSLNQPQHF.

About this clone: The read finishes 3 residues shy of the CDR3 end, and the germline J gene is used to complete it. The chain employs TRBV18 and TRBJ1-1; tentative D call: TRBD1 (6 bases). The CDR3 is made up of 16 amino acids. Germline V gene lookup returns CDR1 KGHSH and CDR2 LQKENI. The CDR3 bases that were read are TGTGCCAGCTCAAGAACTAGCGGGGGCTCCTACAATGAG. The encoded protein is CASSRTSGGSYNE. In full, the CDR3 reads CASSRTSGGSYNEAFF.

Turning to this clone: The CDR3 extends 3 residues past the end of the read, so its final part is completed from the germline J gene. The chain recombines TRBV10-3 with TRBJ2-2; 8 positions agree with TRBD1. The germline gives CDR1 ENHRY, CDR2 SYGVKD. J gave up 6 bases and V 5 bases, and 5 bases lay outside the gene matches. The CDR3 sequence is 14 residues long. CDR3: CAISLGQAAGELFF. The sequenced CDR3 bases are TGTGCCATCAGTCTGGGACAGGCGGCCGGGGAG.

To note about this clone: The read falls 3 residues short of the CDR3 end, and the missing part is taken from the germline J gene. The chain links TRBV7-9 to TRBJ1-1, with unresolved D. The CDR3 extends over 14 amino acids. The germline gives CDR1 SEHNR, CDR2 FQNEAQ (reference sequence). CDR3 residues: CASSLPLSSGEAFF. CDR3 DNA (partial): TGTGCCAGCAGCTTACCTCTCTCCTCAGGAGAA.

Comments on this clone: Germline is not matched at one junction end, which may reflect a read error. The observed sequence ends 3 residues before the CDR3 terminus, with the missing tail filled in from the germline J gene. The chain is built from TRBV7-9 and TRBJ2-3; D is undetermined. The CDR3 runs to 14 residues. Germline CDR1 reads SEHNR; CDR2 reads FQNEAQ (reference sequence). The covered CDR3 bases are TGTTCCAGCAGCTTAGCACAGAGCACAGATACG. It is translated as CSSSLAQSTDT. The full CDR3 reads CSSSLAQSTDTQYF. The full variable domain, rest sourced from reference TRBV7-9 and TRBJ2-3, is DTGVSQNPRHKITKRGQNVTFRCDPISEHNRLYWYRQTLGQGPEFLTYFQNEAQLEKSRLLSDRFSAERPKGSFSTLEIQRTEQGDSAMYLCSSSLAQSTDTQYFGPGTRLTVL.

To note about this clone: The read finishes 3 residues shy of the CDR3 end, and the germline J gene is used to complete it. The V call is TRBV9, the J call TRBJ2-5, with a tentative D call TRBD2 (7 bases). In germline, CDR1 is SGDLS, CDR2 YYNGEE. The length of the CDR3 is 13 residues. V lost 9 bases and J 4 bases, leaving 16 bases between the germline ends. The covered CDR3 bases are TGTGCCAACTGGTATGGGGGGGCAGAGACC. Translation gives CANWYGGAET. The entire CDR3 sequence reads CANWYGGAETQYF.

As concerns this clone: The CDR3 end lies 3 residues beyond the end of the read and is filled in from the germline J gene. The J gene is TRBJ1-4, the V gene TRBV7-2, with a possible D match to TRBD1 (6 bases). Per the germline V gene, CDR1 is SGHTA and CDR2 is FQGNSA. Trimming shortened V by 1 base and J by 7 bases, and 10 bases separated the two germline ends. The CDR3 has 14 residues. The CDR3 protein is CASSLVSRGEKLFF. The DNA read from the CDR3 is TGTGCCAGCAGCTTAGTCTCCAGGGGTGAAAAA. Combining the CDR3 with reference TRBV7-2 and TRBJ1-4 gives the whole variable domain GAGVSQSPSNKVTEKGKDVELRCDPISGHTALYWYRQSLGQGLEFLIYFQGNSAPDKSGLPSDRFSAERTGGSVSTLTIQRTQQEDSAVYLCASSLVSRGEKLFFGSGTQLSVL.

For this clone: The read gets to within 3 residues of the CDR3 end, and the germline J gene fills in the rest. The rearrangement links TRBV5-1 to TRBJ2-5, with D possibly being TRBD1 (5 bases). The CDR3 length is 15 residues. The V gene's germline CDR1 is SGHRS and CDR2 YFSETQ. V was clipped by 4 bases and J by 2 bases, with 15 bases between them. CDR3 DNA, as far as it was read: TGCGCCAGCAGCAAAAGGACACCCATACAAGAGACC. This sequence encodes CASSKRTPIQET. The complete CDR3 sequence is CASSKRTPIQETQYF.

Details on this clone: From the germline J gene comes the end of the CDR3, since the read stops 3 residues before it. The chain has TRBV4-1 and TRBJ2-3; TRBD1 aligns across 12 bases. This CDR3 comprises 17 residues. CDR1 MGHRA and CDR2 YSYEKL come from the germline V gene. V was clipped by 1 base and J by 7 bases; unmatched bases: 9. CDR3 DNA (partial): TGCGCCAGCAGCCAAGTTTCCCGGGACAGGGGGCTTCATACG. Protein: CASSQVSRDRGLHT. The CDR3 in its entirety is CASSQVSRDRGLHTQYF.

As concerns this clone: The CDR3 end falls 3 residues outside the read, so it is completed with the germline J gene. V usage is TRBV20-1 and J usage is TRBJ1-2, with 8 positions matching TRBD1. Germline CDR1 is DFQATT and CDR2 is SNEGSKA (reference sequence). This CDR3 is built from 14 residues. Trimming at V came to 2 bases and at J to 0 bases, leaving 2 bases not matched to a gene. The chain's CDR3 is CSARLQGANYGYTF. Partial CDR3 DNA: TGCAGTGCTAGATTACAGGGGGCTAACTATGGC.

As for this clone: The sequence runs out 3 residues before the end of the CDR3; the remainder is reconstructed from the germline J gene. The V gene is TRBV6-2 or TRBV6-3, the J gene TRBJ2-7, with 8 bases fitting TRBD2. Germline CDR1 reads MNHEY; CDR2 reads SVGEGT. This CDR3 has 15 residues. Losses at the gene ends were 1 base for V and 6 bases for J; bases not matched to a gene: 8. This chain's CDR3 is CASSYWREEASEQYF. The sequenced part of the CDR3 DNA is TGTGCCAGCAGTTACTGGCGGGAGGAGGCCTCCGAG.

For this clone: The CDR3 extends 3 residues past the end of the read, so its final part is completed from the germline J gene. The chain combines TRBV20-1 with TRBJ2-3, with 8 bases that match TRBD2. The CDR3 totals 12 residues. With 6 bases clipped from V and 5 bases from J, the junction kept 4 bases outside the gene matches. Germline V lookup: CDR1 DFQATT, CDR2 SNEGSKA (reference sequence). The CDR3 is CSAIRGGDTQYF. Incomplete CDR3 DNA: TGCAGTGCCATCCGGGGGGGAGATACG.

To note about this clone: The read ends 3 residues early relative to the CDR3; the germline J gene fills the gap. The chain has TRBV20-1 and TRBJ1-1; possible D gene TRBD1, 6 bases. The V end was cut by 5 bases, the J end by 1 base, with 11 bases between. The CDR3 runs 13 residues. Germline assignment: CDR1 DFQATT and CDR2 SNEGSKA (reference sequence). CDR3 DNA, as far as it was read: TGCAGTGCTCCCGGGACAAGGAACACTGAA. Translated, it gives CSAPGTRNTE. The whole CDR3 protein is CSAPGTRNTEAFF.

On this clone: Read data end 3 residues before the CDR3 end; the end is taken from the germline J gene. The chain joins TRBV5-1 to TRBJ2-3; D is uncertain. With 0 bases removed from V and 1 base from J, the gap between germline ends came to 9 bases. CDR1 and CDR2 from the germline V gene are SGHRS and YFSETQ. The CDR3 runs to 15 residues. CDR3 DNA, as far as it was read: TGCGCCAGCAGCTTGGTTCCAGAAGGCACAGATACG. It encodes CASSLVPEGTDT. From start to end, the CDR3 is CASSLVPEGTDTQYF.